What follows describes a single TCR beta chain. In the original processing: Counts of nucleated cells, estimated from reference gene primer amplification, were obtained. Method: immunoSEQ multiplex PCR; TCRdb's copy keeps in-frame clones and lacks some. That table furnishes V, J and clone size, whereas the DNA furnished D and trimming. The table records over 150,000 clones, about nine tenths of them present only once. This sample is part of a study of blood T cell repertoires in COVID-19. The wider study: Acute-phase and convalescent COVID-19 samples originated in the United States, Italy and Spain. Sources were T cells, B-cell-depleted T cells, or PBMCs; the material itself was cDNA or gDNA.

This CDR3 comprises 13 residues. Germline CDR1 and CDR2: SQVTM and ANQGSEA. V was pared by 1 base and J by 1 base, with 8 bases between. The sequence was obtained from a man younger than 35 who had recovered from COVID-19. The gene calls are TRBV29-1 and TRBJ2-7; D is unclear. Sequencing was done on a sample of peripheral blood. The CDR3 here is CSVEAADSYEQYF. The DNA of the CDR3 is TGCAGCGTTGAAGCCGCGGATTCCTACGAGCAGTACTTC.